This T cell receptor (beta chain) is from a study of cytomegalovirus exposure and HLA in healthy donors. Study-wide results and limits: The authors considered a cluster of highly shared sequence variants likely to be a sequencing artifact. Later on, a genetic analysis was performed. It linked a missense variant in DCLRE1C with V- and J-gene trimming of TCR beta. Researchers reported in a later analysis that common viral pathogens appeared linked to several top clusters.

The germline V gene has CDR1 GTSNPN and CDR2 SVGIG (reference sequence). With V trimmed by 0 bases and J by 4 bases, 18 bases remained unmatched. This CDR3 spans 20 amino acids. PCR used 60 Vbeta primers and 13 Jbeta primers. Data came from immunoSEQ multiplex PCR; TCRdb stores just in-frame clones and leaves some out. The sample holds 75,000 to 95,000 clones, approximately 66% seen once. Note on this clone: Its antigen is still unknown.

The source of this sequence is a young man in good health and CMV-seronegative. Sequencing was done on a sample of PBMCs. The chain employs TRBV30 and TRBJ2-5; 12 positions match TRBD2. The CDR3 coding sequence is TGTGCCTGGAGTGTACGCCGTTGGAGGACTAGCGGGAACCTTGCAGAGACCCAGTACTTC. This translates into CAWSVRRWRTSGNLAETQYF.